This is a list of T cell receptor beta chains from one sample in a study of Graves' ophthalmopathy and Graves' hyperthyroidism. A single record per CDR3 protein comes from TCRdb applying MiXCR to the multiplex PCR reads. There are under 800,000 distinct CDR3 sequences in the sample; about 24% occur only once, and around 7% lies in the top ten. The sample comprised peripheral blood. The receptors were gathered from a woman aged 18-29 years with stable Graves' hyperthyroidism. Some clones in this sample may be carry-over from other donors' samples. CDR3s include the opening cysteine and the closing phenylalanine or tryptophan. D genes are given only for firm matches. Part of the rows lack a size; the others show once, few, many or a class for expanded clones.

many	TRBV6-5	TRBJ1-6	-	TGTGCCAGCAGTTACTTATCCGATTCACCCCTCCACTTT	CASSYLSDSPLHF
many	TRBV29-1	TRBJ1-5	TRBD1	TGCAGCGTCGGAGGACAGGGCAATCAGCCCCAGCATTTT	CSVGGQGNQPQHF
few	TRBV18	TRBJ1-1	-	TGTGCCAGCTCGCGGGACTTCTTGAACACTGAAGCTTTCTTT	CASSRDFLNTEAFF
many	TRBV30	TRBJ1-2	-	TGTGCCTGGACAGGGTCTAACTATGGCCACACCTTC	CAWTGSNYGHTF
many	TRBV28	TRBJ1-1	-	TGTGCCACCTCAACCCCCCTATATAGTGTCACTGAAGCTTTCTTT	CATSTPLYSVTEAFF
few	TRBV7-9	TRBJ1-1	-	TGTGCCAGCAGCTTAGCGGGTATGGCGGTCACTGAAGCTTTCTTT	CASSLAGMAVTEAFF
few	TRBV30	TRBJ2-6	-	TGTGCCTGGAACGGGGGCTCTGGGGCCAACGTCCTGACTTTC	CAWNGGSGANVLTF
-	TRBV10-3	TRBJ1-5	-	TGTGCCATCAGTGAGGGCGGATTGAGCAATCAGCCCCAGCATTTT	CAISEGGLSNQPQHF
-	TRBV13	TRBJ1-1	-	TGTGCCAGCAGCTCCAGACAGGCTGAAGCTTTCTTT	CASSSRQAEAFF
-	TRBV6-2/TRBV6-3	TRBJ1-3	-	TGTGCCAGCGGCAGGGAGGGGAACACCATATATTTT	CASGREGNTIYF
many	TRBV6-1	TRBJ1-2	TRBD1	TGTGCCAGCAGGGAACAGGGGGCTTTGGATGGCTACACCTTC	CASREQGALDGYTF
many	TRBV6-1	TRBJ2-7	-	TGTGCCAGCAGTCCTCCGAACTCCTACGAGCAGTACTTC	CASSPPNSYEQYF
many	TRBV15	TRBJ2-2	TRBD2	TGTGCCACCAGCAGAGATCCCGGGAGGGACGGGGAGCTGTTTTTT	CATSRDPGRDGELFF
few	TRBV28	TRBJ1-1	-	TGTGCCAGCAGTTTATCACCTATCACTGAAGCTTTCTTT	CASSLSPITEAFF
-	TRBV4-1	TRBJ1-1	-	TGCGCCAGCAGCCCTACCGGCGGGAGGGACACTGAAGCTTTCTTT	CASSPTGGRDTEAFF
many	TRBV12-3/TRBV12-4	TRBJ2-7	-	TGTGCCACCAGACAGACGCGGGGAGGCGAGCAGTACTTC	CATRQTRGGEQYF
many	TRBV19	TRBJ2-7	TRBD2	TGTGCCAGTAGTTGGGCTAGCGGGAGGCGTAACTCCTACGAGCAGTACTTC	CASSWASGRRNSYEQYF
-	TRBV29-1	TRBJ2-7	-	TGCAGCGTTTCCAGTGGCGAGCAGTACTTC	CSVSSGEQYF
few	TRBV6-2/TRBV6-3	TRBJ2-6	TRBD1	TGTGCCAGCAGTTACAGGGGTACGACAGGGCCCCCTTCTTCTGGGGCCAACGTCCTGACTTTC	CASSYRGTTGPPSSGANVLTF
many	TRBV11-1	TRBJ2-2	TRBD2	TGTGCCAGCAGCTCCGGGACTAGCGGAGCCACCGGGGAGCTGTTTTTT	CASSSGTSGATGELFF
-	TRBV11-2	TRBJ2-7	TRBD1	TGTGCCAGCAGCTTGTCTGACAGGGGTACCGAGCAGTACTTC	CASSLSDRGTEQYF
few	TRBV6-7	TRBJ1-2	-	TGTGCCAGCAGTTACTATAAGGGGCATCACTATGGCTACACCTTC	CASSYYKGHHYGYTF
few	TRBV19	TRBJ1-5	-	TGTGCCAGTAGTATACCACGTGGCAATCAGCCCCAGCATTTT	CASSIPRGNQPQHF
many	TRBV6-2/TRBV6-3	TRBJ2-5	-	TGTGCCAGCCTAGGGAGTGCACTAGGTGAAGAGACCCAGTACTTC	CASLGSALGEETQYF
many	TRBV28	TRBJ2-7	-	TGTGCCAGCAGTGATCGAGGCCTAGTATTAACCCACGAGCAGTACTTC	CASSDRGLVLTHEQYF
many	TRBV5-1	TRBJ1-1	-	TGCGCCAGCAGATATTCGACGGTGACTGAAGCTTTCTTT	CASRYSTVTEAFF
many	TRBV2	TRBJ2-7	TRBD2	TGTGCCAGCGGAATGGGGTTCGGGAGGGTCAACTACGAGCAGTACTTC	CASGMGFGRVNYEQYF
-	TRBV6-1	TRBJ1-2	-	TGTGCCAGCAGTGACCCGGGCATCGGTGGCTACACCTTC	CASSDPGIGGYTF
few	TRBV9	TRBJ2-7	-	TGTGCCAGCAGCGTATTTGGAGGGCCTTCCTACGAGCAGTACTTC	CASSVFGGPSYEQYF
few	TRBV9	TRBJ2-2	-	TGTGCCAGCAGCGTAGTCAGCAACACCGGGGAGCTGTTTTTT	CASSVVSNTGELFF
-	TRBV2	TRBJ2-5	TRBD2	TGTGCCAGCAGTGATTTCTTGACTAGCGTCCAAGAGACCCAGTACTTC	CASSDFLTSVQETQYF
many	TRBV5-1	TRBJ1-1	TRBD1	TGCGCCAGCAGCTGGGACAGAAAGAACACTGAAGCTTTCTTT	CASSWDRKNTEAFF
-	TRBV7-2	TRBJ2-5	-	TGTGCCAGCAGCCTTAATAGGGGCGCAGAGACCCAGTACTTC	CASSLNRGAETQYF
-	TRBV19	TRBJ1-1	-	TGTGCCAGTAGGAGGGCCACCAGTCGTGAAGCTTTCTTT	CASRRATSREAFF
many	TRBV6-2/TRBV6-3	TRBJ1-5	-	TGTGCCAGCAGTGTACGTGGAAGGGAGCCCCAGCATTTT	CASSVRGREPQHF
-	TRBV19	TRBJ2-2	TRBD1	TGTGCCAGTAGTCCACAGGGGGCAGGGGTCGGGGAGCTGTTTTTT	CASSPQGAGVGELFF
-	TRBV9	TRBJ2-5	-	TGTGCCAGCAGCGTAGATTTCCGGGGGCAAAACCAAGAGACCCAGTACTTC	CASSVDFRGQNQETQYF
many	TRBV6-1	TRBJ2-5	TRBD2	TGTGCCAGCAGTGAAGAGCGGGGTTTGGAGACCCAGTACTTC	CASSEERGLETQYF
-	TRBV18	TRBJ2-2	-	TGTGCCAGCTCCACCACCGAGGCAAGGCCCCCGAACACCGGGGAGCTGTTTTTT	CASSTTEARPPNTGELFF
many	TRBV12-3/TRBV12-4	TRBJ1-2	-	TGTGCCAGCAGTTTTAAGGGCAGGGCCTATGGCTACACCTTC	CASSFKGRAYGYTF
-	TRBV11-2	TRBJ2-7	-	TGTGCCAGCAGATCCGTACGAACGCCAGGGACCTACGAGCAGTACTTC	CASRSVRTPGTYEQYF
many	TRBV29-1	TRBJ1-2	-	TGCAGCGTTACTGCGGACTACTATGGCTACACCTTC	CSVTADYYGYTF